The T cell receptor (beta chain) described here comes from a study of PD-L1 blockade in urothelial cancer. Study-wide background: Typically, measured as a median, blood samples had about 140,000 T cells.

Spiking each PCR with synthetic TCR analog templates was performed. The method was immunoSEQ multiplex PCR; TCRdb's version includes in-frame clones alone and lacks a portion of them. The table records approximately 47,000 clones, approximately 81% of them present only once. This CDR3 has 14 amino acids. Unmatched junction bases numbered 15, after V lost 6 bases and J lost 11 bases. CDR1 and CDR2 from the germline V gene are WNHNN and SYGVQD (reference sequence). Time point of the sample: peripheral blood 6 weeks after treatment start. The chain couples TRBV10-1 to TRBJ1-1, with 7 bases matching TRBD1. The origin of this receptor is a man aged 65 to 79 with urothelial cancer. Sequences were derived from PBMCs, sampled around atezolizumab (anti-PD-L1) treatment. The CDR3 spells CASRKDRDIEWAFF. In nucleotides, the CDR3 is TGCGCCAGCAGGAAAGACAGGGATATTGAATGGGCTTTCTTT.